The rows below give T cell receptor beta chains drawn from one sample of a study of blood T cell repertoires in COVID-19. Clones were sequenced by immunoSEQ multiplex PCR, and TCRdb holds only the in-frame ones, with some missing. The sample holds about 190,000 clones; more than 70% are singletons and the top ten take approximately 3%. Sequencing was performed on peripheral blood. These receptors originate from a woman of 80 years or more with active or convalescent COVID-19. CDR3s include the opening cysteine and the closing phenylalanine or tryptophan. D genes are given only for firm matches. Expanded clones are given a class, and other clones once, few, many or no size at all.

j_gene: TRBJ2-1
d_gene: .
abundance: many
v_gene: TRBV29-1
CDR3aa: CSVAVALYNEQFF
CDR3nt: TGCAGCGTCGCGGTGGCACTCTACAATGAGCAGTTCTTC

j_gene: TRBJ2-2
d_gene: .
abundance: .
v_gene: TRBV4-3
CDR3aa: CASSQEPWGGRTGELFF
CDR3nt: TGCGCCAGCAGCCAAGAACCGTGGGGGGGCCGGACCGGGGAGCTGTTTTTT

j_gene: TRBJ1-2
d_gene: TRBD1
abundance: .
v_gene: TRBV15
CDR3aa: CATSRDRGVLYGYTF
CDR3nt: TGTGCCACCAGCAGAGACAGGGGGGTACTCTATGGCTACACCTTC

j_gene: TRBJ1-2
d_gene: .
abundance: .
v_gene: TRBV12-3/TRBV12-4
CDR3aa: CASVNIDFTGYTF
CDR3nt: TGTGCCAGCGTTAACATTGACTTCACGGGCTACACCTTC

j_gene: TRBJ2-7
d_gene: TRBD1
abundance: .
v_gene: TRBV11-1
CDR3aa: CASRGQGNSYYEQYF
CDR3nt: TGTGCCAGCAGGGGACAGGGAAATTCTTATTACGAGCAGTACTTC

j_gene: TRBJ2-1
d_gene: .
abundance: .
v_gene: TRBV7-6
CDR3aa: CASSLIESEQFF
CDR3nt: TGTGCCAGCAGCTTAATCGAGAGTGAGCAGTTCTTC

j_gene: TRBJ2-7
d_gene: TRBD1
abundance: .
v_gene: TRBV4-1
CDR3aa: CASSQERRQGAFEQYF
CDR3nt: TGCGCCAGCAGCCAAGAACGAAGGCAGGGGGCTTTCGAGCAGTACTTC

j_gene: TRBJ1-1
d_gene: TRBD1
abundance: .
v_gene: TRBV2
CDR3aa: CASSADRGAFF
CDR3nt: TGTGCCAGCAGTGCCGACAGGGGGGCTTTCTTT

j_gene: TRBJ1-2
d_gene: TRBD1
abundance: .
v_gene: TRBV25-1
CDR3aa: CASSDTRGQYGYTF
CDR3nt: TGTGCCAGCAGTGACACCAGGGGGCAATATGGCTACACCTTC

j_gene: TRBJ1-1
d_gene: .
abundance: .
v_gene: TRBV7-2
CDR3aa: CASSPLLGTSKAFF
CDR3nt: TGTGCCAGCAGCCCGCTATTGGGGACAAGTAAAGCTTTCTTT

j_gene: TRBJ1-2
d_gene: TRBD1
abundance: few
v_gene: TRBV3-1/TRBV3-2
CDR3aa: CASSQGWTGVTF
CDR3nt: TGTGCCAGCAGCCAAGGATGGACAGGGGTCACCTTC

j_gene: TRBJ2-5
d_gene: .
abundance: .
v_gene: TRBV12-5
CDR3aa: CASGEDNQETQYF
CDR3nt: TGTGCTAGTGGTGAGGACAACCAAGAGACCCAGTACTTC

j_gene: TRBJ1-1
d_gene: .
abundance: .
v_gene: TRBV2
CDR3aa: CASSEYGVTEAFF
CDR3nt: TGTGCCAGCAGTGAATACGGGGTTACTGAAGCTTTCTTT

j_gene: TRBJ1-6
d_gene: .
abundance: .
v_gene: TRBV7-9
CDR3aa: CASSLQGDNSPLHF
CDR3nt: TGTGCCAGCAGCCTACAGGGAGATAATTCACCCCTCCACTTT

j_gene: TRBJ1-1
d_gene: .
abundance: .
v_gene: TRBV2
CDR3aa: CASTGDYTEAFF
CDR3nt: TGTGCCAGCACGGGGGATTACACTGAAGCTTTCTTT

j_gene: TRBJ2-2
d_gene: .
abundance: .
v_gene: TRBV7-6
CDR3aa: CASSAVEGIHTGELFF
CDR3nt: TGTGCCAGCAGCGCGGTGGAGGGAATTCACACCGGGGAGCTGTTTTTT

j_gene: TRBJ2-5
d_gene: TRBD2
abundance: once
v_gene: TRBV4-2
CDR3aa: CASSQEGLGLAGQETQYF
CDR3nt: TGTGCCAGCAGCCAAGAAGGCCTCGGACTAGCGGGGCAAGAGACCCAGTACTTC

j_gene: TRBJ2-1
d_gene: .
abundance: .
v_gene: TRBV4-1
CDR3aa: CASSPLAGANEQFF
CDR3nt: TGCGCCAGCAGCCCCTTGGCGGGCGCCAATGAGCAGTTCTTC

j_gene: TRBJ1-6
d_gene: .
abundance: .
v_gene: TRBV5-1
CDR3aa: CASSRTGGDSPLHF
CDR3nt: TGCGCCAGCAGCCGGACGGGGGGGGATTCACCCCTCCACTTT

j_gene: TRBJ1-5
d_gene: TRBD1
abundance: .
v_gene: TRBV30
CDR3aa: CAWSLGGAGQPQHF
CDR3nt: TGTGCCTGGAGTTTAGGGGGCGCGGGTCAGCCCCAGCATTTT

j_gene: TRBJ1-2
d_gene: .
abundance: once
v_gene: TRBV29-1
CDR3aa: CSVDEGRGGYTF
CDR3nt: TGCAGCGTTGACGAGGGGAGGGGTGGCTACACCTTC

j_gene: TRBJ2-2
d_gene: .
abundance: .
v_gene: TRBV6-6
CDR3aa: CASSYSWRAAGELFF
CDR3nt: TGTGCCAGCAGTTACTCATGGAGGGCGGCCGGGGAGCTGTTTTTT

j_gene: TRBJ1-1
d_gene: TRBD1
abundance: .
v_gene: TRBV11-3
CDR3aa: CASSFQGANTEAFF
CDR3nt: TGTGCCAGCAGCTTCCAGGGGGCGAACACTGAAGCTTTCTTT

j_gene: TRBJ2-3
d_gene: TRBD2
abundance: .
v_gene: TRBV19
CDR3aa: CASSAWRGRGDTDTQYF
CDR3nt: TGTGCCAGTAGTGCCTGGAGAGGGCGGGGGGACACAGATACGCAGTATTTT

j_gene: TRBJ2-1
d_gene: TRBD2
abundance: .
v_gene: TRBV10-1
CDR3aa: CASSELGGTYNEQFF
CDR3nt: TGCGCCAGCAGTGAGCTCGGGGGGACCTACAATGAGCAGTTCTTC

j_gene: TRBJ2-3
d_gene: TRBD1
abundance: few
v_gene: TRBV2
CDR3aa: CASNQGATDTQYF
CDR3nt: TGTGCCAGCAACCAGGGGGCTACAGATACGCAGTATTTT

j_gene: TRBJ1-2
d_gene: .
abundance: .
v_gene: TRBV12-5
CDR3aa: CASGLDRLHGYTF
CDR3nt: TGTGCTAGTGGTTTGGACAGGCTCCATGGCTACACCTTC

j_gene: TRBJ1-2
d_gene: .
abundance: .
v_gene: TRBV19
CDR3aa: CASRSYREAGDYGYTF
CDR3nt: TGTGCCAGTAGATCCTACAGGGAAGCGGGGGACTATGGCTACACCTTC

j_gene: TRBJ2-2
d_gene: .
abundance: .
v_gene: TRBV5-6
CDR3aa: CASSSRRKGSGELFF
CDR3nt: TGTGCCAGCAGCTCCCGTCGTAAGGGGTCCGGGGAGCTGTTTTTT

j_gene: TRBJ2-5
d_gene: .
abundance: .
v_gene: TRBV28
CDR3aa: CASSERGGWETQYF
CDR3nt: TGTGCCAGCAGTGAAAGAGGTGGCTGGGAGACCCAGTACTTC

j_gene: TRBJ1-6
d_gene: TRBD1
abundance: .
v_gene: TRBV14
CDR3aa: CASSPRAGQRPNSPLHF
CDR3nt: TGTGCCAGCAGCCCTAGGGCGGGACAGCGACCTAATTCACCCCTCCACTTT

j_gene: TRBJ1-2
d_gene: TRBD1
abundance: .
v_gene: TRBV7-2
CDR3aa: CASSQDRGPAYGYTF
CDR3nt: TGTGCCAGCAGCCAGGACAGGGGACCCGCCTATGGCTACACCTTC

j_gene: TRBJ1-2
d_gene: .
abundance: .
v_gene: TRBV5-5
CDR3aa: CASSLAGLGDYGYTF
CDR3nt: TGTGCCAGCAGCTTGGCAGGCTTAGGGGACTATGGCTACACCTTC

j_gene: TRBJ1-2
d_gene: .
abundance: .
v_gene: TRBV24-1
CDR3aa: CATSAQPNYGYTF
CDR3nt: TGTGCCACCAGTGCACAGCCCAACTATGGCTACACCTTC

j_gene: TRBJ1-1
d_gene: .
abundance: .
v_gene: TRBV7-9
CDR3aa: CASVNYRVGTEAFF
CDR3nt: TGTGCCAGCGTTAATTATCGGGTGGGCACTGAAGCTTTCTTT

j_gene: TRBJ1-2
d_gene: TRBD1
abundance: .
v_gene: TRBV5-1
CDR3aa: CASKGGTAVNYGYTF
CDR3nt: TGCGCCAGCAAAGGAGGGACAGCGGTTAACTATGGCTACACCTTC

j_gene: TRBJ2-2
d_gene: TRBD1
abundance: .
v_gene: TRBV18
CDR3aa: CASRSGTGPTGELFF
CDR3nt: TGTGCCAGCCGCTCTGGGACAGGGCCCACCGGGGAGCTGTTTTTT

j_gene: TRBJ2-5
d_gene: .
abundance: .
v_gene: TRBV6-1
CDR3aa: CASSGASGGPRGETQYF
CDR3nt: TGTGCCAGCAGTGGAGCGTCTGGGGGCCCAAGGGGGGAGACCCAGTACTTC

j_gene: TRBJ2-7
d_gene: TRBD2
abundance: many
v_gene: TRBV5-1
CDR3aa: CASSSSGGSYEQYF
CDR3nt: TGCGCCAGCAGCTCTAGCGGGGGGTCCTACGAGCAGTACTTC

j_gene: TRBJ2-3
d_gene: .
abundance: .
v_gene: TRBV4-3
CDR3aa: CASSQDREPYTDTQYF
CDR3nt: TGCGCCAGCAGCCAAGATCGGGAACCGTACACAGATACGCAGTATTTT

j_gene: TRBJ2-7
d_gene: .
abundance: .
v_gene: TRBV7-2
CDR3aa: CASSRFGGLYEQYF
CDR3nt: TGTGCCAGCAGCCGGTTCGGGGGACTCTACGAGCAGTACTTC

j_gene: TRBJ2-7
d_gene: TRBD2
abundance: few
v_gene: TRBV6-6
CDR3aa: CASSHPSGDFSYEQYF
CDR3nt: TGTGCCAGCAGTCACCCTAGCGGGGATTTCTCCTACGAGCAGTACTTC

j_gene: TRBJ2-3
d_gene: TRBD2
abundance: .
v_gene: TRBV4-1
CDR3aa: CASSQQLAGGRADTQYF
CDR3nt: TGCGCCAGCAGCCAACAACTAGCGGGGGGGCGCGCAGATACGCAGTATTTT

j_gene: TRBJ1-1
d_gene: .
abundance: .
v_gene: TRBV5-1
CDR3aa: CASSLFGEVHAEAFF
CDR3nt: TGCGCCAGCAGCTTGTTTGGAGAAGTTCACGCTGAAGCTTTCTTT

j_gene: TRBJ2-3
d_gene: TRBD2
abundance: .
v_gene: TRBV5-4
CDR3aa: CASSPGGAGGSDTQYF
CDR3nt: TGTGCCAGCAGCCCCGGGGGAGCGGGGGGGTCAGATACGCAGTATTTT